The rows below give T cell receptor beta chains drawn from one sample of a study of blood T cell repertoires in COVID-19. Assay used: immunoSEQ multiplex PCR; TCRdb lists only in-frame clones, some missing. The sample has roughly 250,000 clones, about four fifths seen once. The sample consisted of peripheral blood. These receptors all stem from a man aged 35-49 years with active or convalescent COVID-19. The CDR3 runs from the conserved cysteine through the conserved F or W. The D gene is left open where the match is weak. Clone size is shown for a subset of rows, as once, few, many or a class of expanded clone.

j_call: TRBJ2-7; d_call: -; clone_size: -; v_call: TRBV29-1; cdr3_aa: CSVESANSYEQYF; cdr3_nt: TGCAGCGTTGAAAGCGCTAACTCCTACGAGCAGTACTTC
j_call: TRBJ1-1; d_call: -; clone_size: -; v_call: TRBV5-1; cdr3_aa: CASSLGTGSEAFF; cdr3_nt: TGCGCCAGCAGCTTGGGGACGGGGTCTGAAGCTTTCTTT
j_call: TRBJ2-4; d_call: TRBD1; clone_size: -; v_call: TRBV19; cdr3_aa: CASSIRGRGHRIGKKAKNIQYF; cdr3_nt: TGTGCCAGTAGTATTAGAGGAAGGGGGCATAGGATTGGAAAGAAGGCCAAAAACATTCAGTACTTC
j_call: TRBJ1-2; d_call: -; clone_size: few; v_call: TRBV3-1/TRBV3-2; cdr3_aa: CASSLGQTYGYTF; cdr3_nt: TGTGCCAGCAGCCTAGGACAGACCTATGGCTACACCTTC
j_call: TRBJ2-7; d_call: TRBD2; clone_size: -; v_call: TRBV29-1; cdr3_aa: CSVEASGTSGRYEQYF; cdr3_nt: TGCAGCGTTGAAGCATCCGGGACTAGCGGGAGATACGAGCAGTACTTC
j_call: TRBJ1-2; d_call: -; clone_size: -; v_call: TRBV7-2; cdr3_aa: CASSIGQLNYGYTF; cdr3_nt: TGTGCCAGCAGCATCGGACAGCTTAACTATGGCTACACCTTC
j_call: TRBJ1-2; d_call: TRBD1; clone_size: -; v_call: TRBV29-1; cdr3_aa: CSVEDRGDGYTF; cdr3_nt: TGCAGCGTTGAGGACAGGGGGGATGGCTACACCTTC
j_call: TRBJ2-7; d_call: TRBD2; clone_size: -; v_call: TRBV6-5; cdr3_aa: CASSETSGTFEQYF; cdr3_nt: TGTGCCAGCAGCGAGACTAGCGGGACCTTTGAGCAGTACTTC
j_call: TRBJ1-1; d_call: -; clone_size: many; v_call: TRBV29-1; cdr3_aa: CSTRTEMRAEAFF; cdr3_nt: TGCAGCACGCGGACAGAGATGCGGGCTGAAGCTTTCTTT
j_call: TRBJ2-5; d_call: -; clone_size: -; v_call: TRBV20-1; cdr3_aa: CSAHKRETQYF; cdr3_nt: TGCAGTGCTCATAAGCGGGAGACCCAGTACTTC
j_call: TRBJ1-4; d_call: -; clone_size: -; v_call: TRBV19; cdr3_aa: CASSILERGGANEKLFF; cdr3_nt: TGTGCCAGTAGTATTCTGGAACGGGGAGGAGCTAATGAAAAACTGTTTTTT
j_call: TRBJ1-1; d_call: TRBD1; clone_size: once; v_call: TRBV12-3/TRBV12-4; cdr3_aa: CASSTRQGSEAFF; cdr3_nt: TGTGCCAGCAGTACGCGACAGGGTTCAGAGGCTTTCTTT
j_call: TRBJ2-2; d_call: -; clone_size: -; v_call: TRBV6-6; cdr3_aa: CASTHRDKVTGELFF; cdr3_nt: TGTGCCAGCACCCACCGGGACAAAGTAACCGGGGAGCTGTTTTTT
j_call: TRBJ1-2; d_call: -; clone_size: -; v_call: TRBV5-1; cdr3_aa: CASSLVPTSGDGYGYTF; cdr3_nt: TGCGCCAGCAGCTTGGTCCCAACGTCAGGGGATGGGTATGGCTACACCTTC
j_call: TRBJ1-3; d_call: -; clone_size: -; v_call: TRBV7-9; cdr3_aa: CASSSSGISGNTIYF; cdr3_nt: TGTGCCAGCAGCTCATCAGGGATCTCTGGAAACACCATATATTTT
j_call: TRBJ2-7; d_call: TRBD2; clone_size: -; v_call: TRBV12-5; cdr3_aa: CASGLVLLAGGSHYEQYF; cdr3_nt: TGTGCTAGTGGTTTGGTACTTCTAGCGGGGGGTTCCCACTACGAGCAGTACTTC
j_call: TRBJ1-1; d_call: -; clone_size: -; v_call: TRBV11-1; cdr3_aa: CASSLQVRNTEAFF; cdr3_nt: TGTGCCAGCAGCTTACAGGTGAGGAACACTGAAGCTTTCTTT
j_call: TRBJ2-7; d_call: -; clone_size: -; v_call: TRBV19; cdr3_aa: CASSRTMGASYEQYF; cdr3_nt: TGTGCCAGTAGCCGCACTATGGGGGCCTCCTACGAGCAGTACTTC
j_call: TRBJ2-1; d_call: TRBD1; clone_size: once; v_call: TRBV5-1; cdr3_aa: CASSTGTGGSEQFF; cdr3_nt: TGCGCCAGCAGCACCGGGACAGGGGGTTCTGAGCAGTTCTTC
j_call: TRBJ1-2; d_call: -; clone_size: -; v_call: TRBV20-1; cdr3_aa: CSARDLRRLTF; cdr3_nt: TGCAGTGCTAGAGATCTAAGGAGACTCACCTTC
j_call: TRBJ2-1; d_call: TRBD2; clone_size: -; v_call: TRBV7-2; cdr3_aa: CASSLSGSPRNEQFF; cdr3_nt: TGTGCCAGCAGTCTTAGCGGGTCCCCCAGAAATGAGCAGTTCTTC
j_call: TRBJ1-3; d_call: -; clone_size: -; v_call: TRBV9; cdr3_aa: CASSAEGTGNTIYF; cdr3_nt: TGTGCCAGCAGCGCGGAGGGGACTGGAAACACCATATATTTT
j_call: TRBJ2-7; d_call: TRBD1; clone_size: -; v_call: TRBV24-1; cdr3_aa: CATSDPKTGVDEQYF; cdr3_nt: TGTGCCACCAGTGACCCGAAGACAGGGGTTGATGAGCAGTACTTC
j_call: TRBJ1-1; d_call: TRBD1; clone_size: -; v_call: TRBV6-5; cdr3_aa: CASRRQGNTEAFF; cdr3_nt: TGTGCCAGCCGGAGACAGGGGAACACTGAAGCTTTCTTT
j_call: TRBJ2-7; d_call: TRBD2; clone_size: once; v_call: TRBV6-2/TRBV6-3; cdr3_aa: CASSYSSAGATDF; cdr3_nt: TGTGCCAGCAGTTACTCTTCAGCGGGAGCGACGGACTTC
j_call: TRBJ2-1; d_call: TRBD1; clone_size: -; v_call: TRBV24-1; cdr3_aa: CATSDTPGQRPKSNEQFF; cdr3_nt: TGTGCCACCAGTGATACCCCGGGACAGCGACCTAAAAGCAATGAGCAGTTCTTC
j_call: TRBJ1-2; d_call: -; clone_size: -; v_call: TRBV10-3; cdr3_aa: CAIRLNYGYTF; cdr3_nt: TGTGCCATCAGACTAAACTATGGCTACACCTTC
j_call: TRBJ1-4; d_call: TRBD1; clone_size: -; v_call: TRBV11-3; cdr3_aa: CASSLGQGQGSNEKLFF; cdr3_nt: TGTGCCAGCAGCTTAGGCCAAGGACAGGGCTCAAATGAAAAACTGTTTTTT
j_call: TRBJ1-4; d_call: -; clone_size: few; v_call: TRBV12-5; cdr3_aa: CASGSGTQKEKLFF; cdr3_nt: TGTGCTAGTGGTTCTGGGACACAAAAGGAAAAACTGTTTTTT
j_call: TRBJ2-1; d_call: -; clone_size: -; v_call: TRBV4-1; cdr3_aa: CASSQVGPDPYNEQFF; cdr3_nt: TGCGCCAGCAGCCAGGTGGGGCCAGACCCATACAATGAGCAGTTCTTC
j_call: TRBJ1-6; d_call: TRBD1; clone_size: -; v_call: TRBV6-5; cdr3_aa: CASRGGTGDGSPLHF; cdr3_nt: TGTGCCAGCAGGGGCGGGACAGGCGACGGGTCACCCCTCCACTTT
j_call: TRBJ1-4; d_call: -; clone_size: -; v_call: TRBV18; cdr3_aa: CASSPGLLYEKLFF; cdr3_nt: TGTGCCAGCTCTCCGGGACTGCTTTACGAAAAACTGTTTTTT
j_call: TRBJ1-2; d_call: -; clone_size: -; v_call: TRBV7-2; cdr3_aa: CASSSILDSRIGYTF; cdr3_nt: TGTGCCAGCAGCTCGATCCTCGACAGCCGGATTGGCTACACCTTC
j_call: TRBJ2-1; d_call: TRBD2; clone_size: once; v_call: TRBV7-9; cdr3_aa: CSGTSGSSNEQFF; cdr3_nt: TGTTCCGGGACTAGCGGGAGTTCCAATGAGCAGTTCTTC
j_call: TRBJ2-7; d_call: TRBD1; clone_size: -; v_call: TRBV5-1; cdr3_aa: CASAKGTGGNYEQYF; cdr3_nt: TGCGCCAGCGCCAAAGGGACAGGGGGTAACTACGAGCAGTACTTC
j_call: TRBJ1-6; d_call: -; clone_size: -; v_call: TRBV7-6; cdr3_aa: CASSLGGGQWNSPLHF; cdr3_nt: TGTGCCAGCAGCTTAGGGGGGGGACAATGGAATTCACCCCTCCACTTT
j_call: TRBJ2-2; d_call: -; clone_size: -; v_call: TRBV30; cdr3_aa: CAWSVTRSGRWLGELFF; cdr3_nt: TGTGCCTGGAGTGTGACTCGGAGCGGACGCTGGTTGGGGGAGCTGTTTTTT
j_call: TRBJ1-1; d_call: -; clone_size: few; v_call: TRBV6-1; cdr3_aa: CASSEPGNTEAFF; cdr3_nt: TGTGCCAGCAGTGAACCAGGGAACACTGAAGCTTTCTTT
j_call: TRBJ1-2; d_call: TRBD1; clone_size: -; v_call: TRBV18; cdr3_aa: CASSPQGATYGYTF; cdr3_nt: TGTGCCAGCTCACCCCAGGGGGCAACCTATGGCTACACCTTC
j_call: TRBJ1-5; d_call: -; clone_size: -; v_call: TRBV5-1; cdr3_aa: CASSLTTDGDQPQHF; cdr3_nt: TGCGCCAGCAGCCTCACTACCGACGGGGATCAGCCCCAGCATTTT
j_call: TRBJ1-2; d_call: -; clone_size: -; v_call: TRBV19; cdr3_aa: CASSIQGGSGYGYTF; cdr3_nt: TGTGCCAGTAGTATACAGGGAGGGAGTGGCTATGGCTACACCTTC
j_call: TRBJ2-3; d_call: -; clone_size: -; v_call: TRBV6-2/TRBV6-3; cdr3_aa: CASSGPTDTQYF; cdr3_nt: TGTGCCAGCAGCGGGCCCACAGATACGCAGTATTTT
j_call: TRBJ1-2; d_call: -; clone_size: -; v_call: TRBV10-2; cdr3_aa: CASSTGTGYTF; cdr3_nt: TGCGCCAGCAGCACAGGGACTGGCTACACCTTC
j_call: TRBJ2-2; d_call: -; clone_size: -; v_call: TRBV6-5; cdr3_aa: CASRKTGSTGELFF; cdr3_nt: TGTGCCAGCAGGAAGACAGGTTCCACCGGGGAGCTGTTTTTT
j_call: TRBJ1-1; d_call: -; clone_size: few; v_call: TRBV30; cdr3_aa: CAWSVPSPNAKAFF; cdr3_nt: TGTGCCTGGAGTGTACCGAGCCCCAACGCAAAGGCTTTCTTT
j_call: TRBJ2-1; d_call: TRBD2; clone_size: -; v_call: TRBV3-1/TRBV3-2; cdr3_aa: CASSPTTTSGSGNEQFF; cdr3_nt: TGTGCCAGCAGCCCCACAACGACTAGCGGGAGTGGTAATGAGCAGTTCTTC
j_call: TRBJ1-6; d_call: -; clone_size: -; v_call: TRBV14; cdr3_aa: CASNLDSYNSPLHF; cdr3_nt: TGTGCCAGCAACCTGGACAGTTATAATTCACCCCTCCACTTT
j_call: TRBJ1-1; d_call: -; clone_size: -; v_call: TRBV7-3; cdr3_aa: CASSLSQNTEAFF; cdr3_nt: TGTGCCAGCAGCTTGTCCCAAAACACTGAAGCTTTCTTT
j_call: TRBJ1-1; d_call: TRBD1; clone_size: many; v_call: TRBV19; cdr3_aa: CASSTPGQRNTEAFF; cdr3_nt: TGTGCCAGTAGTACCCCGGGACAGCGAAACACTGAAGCTTTCTTT
j_call: TRBJ2-7; d_call: TRBD2; clone_size: -; v_call: TRBV7-8; cdr3_aa: CASSLSGLTSGASYEQYF; cdr3_nt: TGTGCCAGCAGCTTATCAGGGCTGACTAGCGGGGCCTCCTACGAGCAGTACTTC
j_call: TRBJ1-1; d_call: -; clone_size: -; v_call: TRBV2; cdr3_aa: CASSEAPRGTEAFF; cdr3_nt: TGTGCCAGCAGTGAAGCGCCCAGGGGCACTGAAGCTTTCTTT
j_call: TRBJ1-1; d_call: -; clone_size: medium-sized; v_call: TRBV11-3; cdr3_aa: CASRRAGTVAEAFF; cdr3_nt: -
j_call: TRBJ1-1; d_call: -; clone_size: -; v_call: TRBV6-1; cdr3_aa: CASSEGEKDPRGMNTEAFF; cdr3_nt: TGTGCCAGCAGTGAAGGAGAGAAAGACCCCAGGGGCATGAACACTGAAGCTTTCTTT
j_call: TRBJ2-6; d_call: TRBD1; clone_size: -; v_call: TRBV15; cdr3_aa: CATSSGTGAPGANVLTF; cdr3_nt: TGTGCCACCAGCTCCGGGACAGGGGCCCCTGGGGCCAACGTCCTGACTTTC